These 17 T cell receptor beta chains share one sample of origin, sequenced in a study of T cell responses to AZD1222 COVID-19 vaccine. Data came from immunoSEQ multiplex PCR; TCRdb stores just in-frame clones and leaves some out. The sample contains some 200,000 clones, approximately 93% of which appear only once. This sample comprised peripheral blood, obtained 28 days after the second AZD1222 dose. Receptors originate from an adult who received the AZD1222 COVID-19 vaccine.

CDR3 in amino acids: CASSYSGPPMNTEAFF. As DNA, the CDR3 is TGTGCCAGCAGTTACTCGGGGCCTCCAATGAACACTGAAGCTTTCTTT. The V and J genes are TRBV6-2 or TRBV6-3 and TRBJ1-1, with D possibly being TRBD1 (5 bases). V was shortened by 0 bases and J by 0 bases, with 11 bases between the two germline ends. Germline assignment: CDR1 MNHEY and CDR2 SVGEGT. CDR3 length: 16 residues.

The chain carries TRBV5-8 and TRBJ2-3; D gene ambiguous. Germline assignment: CDR1 SGHTS and CDR2 YDEGEE. Trimming took off 0 bases at V and 4 bases at J, with 9 bases between the two ends. The length of the CDR3 is 14 residues. As DNA, the CDR3 is TGTGCCAGCAGCTTGGTTTCAGCCTCAGATACGCAGTATTTT. Residues: CASSLVSASDTQYF.

V usage is TRBV2 and J usage is TRBJ1-2; the D gene is possibly TRBD1 (6 bases). CDR1 is SNHLY and CDR2 is FYNNEI in the germline V gene. The CDR3 loop spans 12 amino acids. V was shortened by 2 bases and J by 7 bases, with 8 bases between the two germline ends. The CDR3 is CASSERGAGYTF. In DNA, the CDR3 is TGTGCCAGCAGTGAAAGGGGGGCTGGCTACACCTTC.

This clone was seen just once. The rearrangement uses TRBV11-2 and TRBJ1-4; no firm D call. The germline V and J ends were trimmed by 2 bases and 6 bases, with 4 bases remaining between them. Germline V gives CDR1 SGHAT, CDR2 FQNNGV. The CDR3 length is 12 residues. CDR3 nucleotide sequence: TGTGCCAGCAGCTTAAATGATGAAAAACTGTTTTTT. Amino acid sequence: CASSLNDEKLFF.

The chain is built from TRBV5-1 and TRBJ2-3; D unclear. CDR3 length: 12 amino acids. Trimming removed 9 bases from V and 3 bases from J, with 11 bases in between. Per the germline V gene, CDR1 is SGHRS and CDR2 is YFSETQ. Here the CDR3 DNA reads TGCGCCAACCCGAAAGGGACAGATACGCAGTATTTT. Translated: CANPKGTDTQYF. The full variable domain, completed using reference TRBV5-1 and TRBJ2-3, is KAGVTQTPRYLIKTRGQQVTLSCSPISGHRSVSWYQQTPGQGLQFLFEYFSETQRNKGNFPGRFSGRQFSNSRSEMNVSTLELGDSALYLCANPKGTDTQYFGPGTRLTVL.

V is TRBV7-9 and J is TRBJ1-2; 7 bases match TRBD1. The V segment lost 5 bases and the J segment 5 bases; nucleotides outside the gene matches: 11. CDR1 is SEHNR and CDR2 is FQNEAQ in the germline V gene (reference sequence). The CDR3 runs 15 residues. This chain's CDR3 is CASSNLGTASYGYTF. The CDR3 nucleotides read TGTGCCAGCAGCAATCTCGGGACAGCCTCATATGGCTACACCTTC.

The chain employs TRBV27 and TRBJ1-1, with D possibly matching TRBD1 (5 bases). The CDR3 covers 16 residues. CDR1 is MNHEY, CDR2 SMNVEV, per germline (reference sequence). Trimming pared 0 bases from V and 1 base from J, leaving 12 bases between. This CDR3 is CASSLSGRGTNTEAFF. CDR3 in DNA: TGTGCCAGCAGTTTATCTGGGAGGGGCACGAACACTGAAGCTTTCTTT.

The chain carries TRBV7-2 and TRBJ1-1; D is unresolved. The germline CDR1 and CDR2 sequences are SGHTA and FQGNSA. CDR3 length: 12 residues. The V end was cut by 5 bases, the J end by 5 bases, with 9 bases between. The CDR3 loop is CASSQQLTEAFF. CDR3 DNA: TGTGCCAGCAGCCAACAGTTAACTGAAGCTTTCTTT. The full variable domain, its missing parts supplied by reference TRBV7-2 and TRBJ1-1, is GAGVSQSPSNKVTEKGKDVELRCDPISGHTALYWYRQSLGQGLEFLIYFQGNSAPDKSGLPSDRFSAERTGGSVSTLTIQRTQQEDSAVYLCASSQQLTEAFFGQGTRLTVV.

This clone occurred a few times. The genes are TRBV4-1 and TRBJ2-3; tentatively, D is TRBD1 or TRBD2 (6 bases each). In germline, CDR1 is MGHRA, CDR2 YSYEKL. The CDR3 covers 14 residues. Trimming shortened V by 2 bases and J by 6 bases, and 12 bases separated the two germline ends. CDR3 nucleotides: TGCGCCAGCAGCCAACCCGGGGGCGCGGATACGCAGTATTTT. Protein sequence: CASSQPGGADTQYF.

A few counts support this clone. The J gene is TRBJ2-7, the V gene TRBV5-1, with a weak D call TRBD1 (6 bases). Germline V gene sequence: CDR1 SGHRS, CDR2 YFSETQ. Trimming took off 4 bases at V and 1 base at J, with 15 bases between the two ends. The CDR3 is 15 amino acids. DNA for the CDR3: TGCGCCAGCAGCAGGATTGACAGGCTTTCCTACGAGCAGTACTTC. Translating gives CASSRIDRLSYEQYF.

This rearrangement joins TRBV4-1 to TRBJ1-2; 8 positions match TRBD1. The J segment lost 6 bases and the V segment lost 0 bases, leaving 6 bases of the junction unmatched. CDR1 MGHRA and CDR2 YSYEKL come from the germline V gene. CDR3 length: 15 amino acids. Written as DNA, the CDR3 is TGCGCCAGCAGCCAAGATCACAGGGGGGGTAATGGCTACACCTTC. This translates into CASSQDHRGGNGYTF.

This clone was seen just once. The chain has TRBV28 and TRBJ2-7; D not resolved. This CDR3 has 11 amino acids. Germline CDR1 and CDR2: MDHEN and SYDVKM. The ends were cut back, 5 bases at V and 7 bases at J, with 9 bases in the middle. CDR3 sequence: CASSRLLEQYF. CDR3 sequence (DNA): TGTGCCAGCAGTCGCCTGTTAGAGCAGTACTTC. The full variable domain, with the rest looked up from reference TRBV28 and TRBJ2-7, is DVKVTQSSRYLVKRTGEKVFLECVQDMDHENMFWYRQDPGLGLRLIYFSYDVKMKEKGDIPEGYSVSREKKERFSLILESASTNQTSMYLCASSRLLEQYFGPGTRLTVT.

The J gene is TRBJ2-5, the V gene TRBV6-5; TRBD2 matches at 9 bases. The germline V gene encodes CDR1 MNHEY and CDR2 SVGAGI. V trimming: 6 bases; J trimming: 6 bases; junction bases outside the gene matches: 11. CDR3 size: 15 residues. The CDR3 DNA is TGTGCCAGCAGACCCGCGGGGGGGCGAGCTCAGACCCAGTACTTC. This translates into CASRPAGGRAQTQYF.

The chain recombines TRBV6-5 with TRBJ1-5; 7 bases agree with TRBD1. CDR3 length: 15 amino acids. Germline V gene lookup returns CDR1 MNHEY and CDR2 SVGAGI. V lost 7 bases and J lost 1; bases outside the gene matches: 7. The DNA of the CDR3 is TGTGCCAGCAACCACAGGGGAGTCAGCAATCAGCCCCAGCATTTT. This translates into CASNHRGVSNQPQHF.

The chain uses TRBV28 and TRBJ1-2; D not resolved. The V gene's germline CDR1 is MDHEN and CDR2 SYDVKM. CDR3 length: 13 residues. V lost 0 bases and J 7 bases, leaving 9 bases between the germline ends. The DNA for the CDR3 is TGTGCCAGCAGTTTATGGTCCGAAGCTGGCTACACCTTC. Translating it yields CASSLWSEAGYTF.

Written as DNA, the CDR3 is TGTGCCAGCAGTCCATATAGCGGGTCCGGCACAGATACGCAGTATTTT. Protein product: CASSPYSGSGTDTQYF. This sequence joins TRBV27 and TRBJ2-3; 7 positions match TRBD2. The CDR3 has 16 residues. From germline, CDR1 is MNHEY and CDR2 SMNVEV (reference sequence). The J segment lost 1 base and the V segment lost 5 bases, leaving 9 bases of the junction unmatched.

The J gene is TRBJ1-2, the V gene TRBV20-1; 7 bases are a match to TRBD1. From germline, CDR1 is DFQATT and CDR2 SNEGSKA (reference sequence). The CDR3 spans 11 residues. J was trimmed by 10 bases and V by 3 bases; bases with no gene match: 5. The DNA of the CDR3 is TGCAGTGCTAGCGAGGACAGGACCTACACCTTC. Its protein product is CSASEDRTYTF.